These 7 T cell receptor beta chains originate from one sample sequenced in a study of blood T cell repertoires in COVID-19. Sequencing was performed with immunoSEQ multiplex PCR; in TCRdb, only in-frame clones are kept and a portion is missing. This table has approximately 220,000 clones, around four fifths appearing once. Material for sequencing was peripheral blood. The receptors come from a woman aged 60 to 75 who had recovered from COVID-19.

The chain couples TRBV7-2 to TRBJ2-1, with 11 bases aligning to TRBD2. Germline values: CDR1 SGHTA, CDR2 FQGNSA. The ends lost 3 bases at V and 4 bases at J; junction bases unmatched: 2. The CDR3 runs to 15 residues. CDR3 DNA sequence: TGTGCCAGCAGCTTTACTAGCGGGGGTTACAATGAGCAGTTCTTC. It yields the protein CASSFTSGGYNEQFF.

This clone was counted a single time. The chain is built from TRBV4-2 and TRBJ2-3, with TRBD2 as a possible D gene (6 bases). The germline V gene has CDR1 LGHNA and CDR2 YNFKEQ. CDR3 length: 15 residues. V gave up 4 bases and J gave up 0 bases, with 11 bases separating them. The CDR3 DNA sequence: TGTGCCAGCAGCCTCAGTAGCGGTAGCACAGATACGCAGTATTTT. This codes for CASSLSSGSTDTQYF.

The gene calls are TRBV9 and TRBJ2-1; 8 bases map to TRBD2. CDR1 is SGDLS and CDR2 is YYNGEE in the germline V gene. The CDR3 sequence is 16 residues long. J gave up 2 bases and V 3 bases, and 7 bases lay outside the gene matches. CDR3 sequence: CASSAFSGATYNEQFF. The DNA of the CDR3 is TGTGCCAGCAGCGCGTTTAGCGGGGCGACCTACAATGAGCAGTTCTTC. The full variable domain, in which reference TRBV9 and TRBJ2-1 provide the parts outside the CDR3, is DSGVTQTPKHLITATGQRVTLRCSPRSGDLSVYWYQQSLDQGLQFLIQYYNGEERAKGNILERFSAQQFPDLHSELNLSSLELGDSALYFCASSAFSGATYNEQFFGPGTRLTVL.

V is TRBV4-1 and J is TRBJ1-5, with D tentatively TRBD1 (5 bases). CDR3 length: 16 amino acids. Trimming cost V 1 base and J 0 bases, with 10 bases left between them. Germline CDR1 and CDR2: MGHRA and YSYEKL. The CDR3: CASSQGRGYSNQPQHF. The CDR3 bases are TGCGCCAGCAGCCAAGGGAGGGGCTATAGCAATCAGCCCCAGCATTTT.

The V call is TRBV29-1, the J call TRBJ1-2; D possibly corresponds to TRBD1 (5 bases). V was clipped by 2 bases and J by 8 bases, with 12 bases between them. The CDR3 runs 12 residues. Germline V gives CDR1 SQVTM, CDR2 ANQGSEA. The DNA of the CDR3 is TGCAGCGTTGAACCAGGGAACGCGGGCTACACCTTC. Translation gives CSVEPGNAGYTF.

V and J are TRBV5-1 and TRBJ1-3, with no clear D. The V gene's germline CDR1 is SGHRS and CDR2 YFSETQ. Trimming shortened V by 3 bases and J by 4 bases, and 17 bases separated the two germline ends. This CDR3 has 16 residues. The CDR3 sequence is CASSSAFGGAGNTIYF. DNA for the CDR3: TGCGCCAGCAGCTCGGCTTTCGGCGGTGCGGGAAACACCATATATTTT.

CDR3 DNA: TGCGCCAGCAGCTTCATGTCCGGGACAGGGGGCTACGAGCAGTACTTC. As protein: CASSFMSGTGGYEQYF. The genes are TRBV5-1 and TRBJ2-7, with TRBD1 matching over 11 bases. From germline, CDR1 is SGHRS and CDR2 YFSETQ. V dropped 2 bases and J dropped 3; count of bases not matched to a gene: 7. The CDR3 extends over 16 amino acids.